In its sample, the clone carrying this TCR beta chain was seen many times. The antigen remains unidentified. The germline V gene encodes CDR1 MNHEY and CDR2 SMNVEV (reference sequence). J lost 8 bases, V lost 0 bases, and 9 bases had no gene match. There are 15 residues in the CDR3. Amplification yielded TCR beta CDR3 regions, with RNA transcripts as the source. The HTBI primer set drove a first-round RT-PCR of the TCR CDR3. A single record per CDR3 protein comes from TCRdb applying MiXCR to the multiplex PCR reads. The profile shows around 520,000 distinct CDR3 sequences, around a quarter of them singletons. Ophthalmopathy patients had Clinical Activity Score at least 3, NOSPECS grade at least 4, duration under 3 months. The source of the sample is a study of T cells in Graves' hyperthyroidism and ophthalmopathy. The wider study: Before any treatment, at initial diagnosis, peripheral blood was collected.

Regarding the study as a whole: Most thyroid clonotypes with frequency above 0.001 were detected in blood.

The sequence was collected from a woman aged 25 to 45 with Graves' ophthalmopathy. Input material: blood. This chain uses TRBV27 with TRBJ1-1, with 7 bases fitting TRBD1. CDR3 residues: CASSLSWDRAGEAFF. The CDR3 nucleotides are TGTGCCAGCAGTTTATCCTGGGACAGAGCTGGGGAAGCTTTCTTT.